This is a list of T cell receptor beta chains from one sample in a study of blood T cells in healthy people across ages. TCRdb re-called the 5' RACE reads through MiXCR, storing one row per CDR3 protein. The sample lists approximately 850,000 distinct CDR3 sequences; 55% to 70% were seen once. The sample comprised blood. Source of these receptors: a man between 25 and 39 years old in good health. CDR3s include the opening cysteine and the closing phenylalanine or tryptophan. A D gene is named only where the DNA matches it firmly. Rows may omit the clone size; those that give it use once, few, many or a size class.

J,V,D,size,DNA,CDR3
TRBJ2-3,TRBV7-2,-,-,TGTGCCAGCAGCTTAGTGGCAGAAGATACGCAGTATTTT,CASSLVAEDTQYF
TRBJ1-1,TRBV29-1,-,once,TGCAGCGTTGAAGGGCAGGGGAACACTGAAGCTTTCTTT,CSVEGQGNTEAFF
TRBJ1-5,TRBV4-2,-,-,TGTGCCAGCAGCCAGACAGTGCAGAGCAATCAGCCCCAGCATTTT,CASSQTVQSNQPQHF
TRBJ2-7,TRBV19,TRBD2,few,TGTGCCAGTAGTATTTCCAGCGGGATCTACGAGCAGTACTTC,CASSISSGIYEQYF
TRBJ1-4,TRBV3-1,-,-,TGTGCCAGCAGCCTTAGAGGGGGTCAGGAAAAACTGTTTTTT,CASSLRGGQEKLFF
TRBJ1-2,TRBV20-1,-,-,TGCAGTGCTAGAGGTCCAAGGGGCGGCTACACCTTC,CSARGPRGGYTF
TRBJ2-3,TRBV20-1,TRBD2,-,TGCAGTGCTAGAGCACTATTTCAAGTAGCGGGAGGAGGCGAAGATACGCAGTATTTT,CSARALFQVAGGGEDTQYF
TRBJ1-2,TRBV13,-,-,TGTGCCAGCAGCTTAGGACAACAGGCTAACTATGGCTACACCTTC,CASSLGQQANYGYTF
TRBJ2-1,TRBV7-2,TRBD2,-,TGTGCCAGCAGACCGGGACTAGCGGGAGTATACAATGAGCAGTTCTTC,CASRPGLAGVYNEQFF
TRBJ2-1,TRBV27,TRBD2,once,TGTGCCTGCAGTCTCGGGACTACCCTCAATGAGCAGTTCTTC,CACSLGTTLNEQFF
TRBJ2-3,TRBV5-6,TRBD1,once,TGTGCCAGCAGCTTAATACAGGGGACAGATACGCAGTATTTT,CASSLIQGTDTQYF
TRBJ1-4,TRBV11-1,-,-,TGTGCCAGCAGCTTAGCTGTCGACGGGGAAAAACTGTTTTTT,CASSLAVDGEKLFF
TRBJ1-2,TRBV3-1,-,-,TGTGCCAGCAGCCCGCTCAGAGGGGATGGCTACACCTTC,CASSPLRGDGYTF
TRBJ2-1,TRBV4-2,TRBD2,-,TGTGCCAGCAGCCAAGTTTGGCGGAGCGGGAGTGGGTTGAACAATGAGCAGTTCTTC,CASSQVWRSGSGLNNEQFF
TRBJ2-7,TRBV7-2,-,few,TGTGCCAGCAGCTTCCGCTTTGAGTCCTACGAGCAGTACTTC,CASSFRFESYEQYF
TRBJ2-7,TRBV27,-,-,TGTGCCAGCAGTACTGCACAGACCTACAATGAGCAGTACTTC,CASSTAQTYNEQYF
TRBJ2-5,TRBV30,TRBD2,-,TGTGCCTGGAGTGTAAAGGTAGCGGGACAAGAGACCCAGTACTTC,CAWSVKVAGQETQYF
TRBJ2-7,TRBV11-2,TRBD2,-,TGTGCCAGCAGCTTTCGGGGACTAGAGGGCAATGAGCAGTACTTC,CASSFRGLEGNEQYF
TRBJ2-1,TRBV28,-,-,TGTGCCAGCAGGGTAGGCAATGAGCAGTTCTTC,CASRVGNEQFF
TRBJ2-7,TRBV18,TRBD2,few,TGTGCCAGCCACAGCGGGGTTTACTACGAGCAGTACTTC,CASHSGVYYEQYF
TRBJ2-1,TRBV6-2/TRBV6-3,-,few,TGTGCCAGCAGCCCGACACTAGCTAGCAATGAGCAGTTCTTC,CASSPTLASNEQFF
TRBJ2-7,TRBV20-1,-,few,TGCAGTGCTAGAGATCGTCTCGGGACTTACGAGCAGTACTTC,CSARDRLGTYEQYF
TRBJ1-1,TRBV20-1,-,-,TGCAGTGCTAGAGAGGGAGGCGCTGAAGCTTTCTTT,CSAREGGAEAFF
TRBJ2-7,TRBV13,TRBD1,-,TGTGCCAGCAGCCAGAACAGGGGTTTTAGAGTCGAGCAGTACTTC,CASSQNRGFRVEQYF
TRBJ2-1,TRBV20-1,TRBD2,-,TGCAGTGCTAGAGACCGTAGCGGGGGGCGACGAAAGCAGTTCTTC,CSARDRSGGRRKQFF
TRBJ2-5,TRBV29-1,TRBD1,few,TGCAGCGTTGAAAGCCCGGGACAGCAAGAGACCCAGTACTTC,CSVESPGQQETQYF
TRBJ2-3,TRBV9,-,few,TGTGCCAGCAGCGCCGACGTTAAAGATACGCAGTATTTT,CASSADVKDTQYF
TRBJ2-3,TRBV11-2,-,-,TGTGCCAGCAGCTTAGGGGCTAGCCCTTACACAGATACGCAGTATTTT,CASSLGASPYTDTQYF
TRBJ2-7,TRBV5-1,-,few,TGCGCCAGCAGCGTAAACGGGGGTTCGGACTACGAGCAGTACTTC,CASSVNGGSDYEQYF
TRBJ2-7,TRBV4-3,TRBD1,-,TGCGCCAGCAGCCAACTTTACAGGGGGATATACGAGCAGTACTTC,CASSQLYRGIYEQYF
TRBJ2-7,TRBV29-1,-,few,TGCAGCACGAAGACAGGCTACGAGCAGTACTTC,CSTKTGYEQYF
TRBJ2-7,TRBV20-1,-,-,TGCAGTGTACGGACAAAGACCTACGAGCAGTACTTC,CSVRTKTYEQYF
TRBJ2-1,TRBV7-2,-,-,TGTGCCAGCAGCAAAAGTATCCTCGAGCAGTTCTTC,CASSKSILEQFF
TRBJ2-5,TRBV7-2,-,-,TGTGCCAGCAGCCCCCCTTCTAGCGCAGAGACCCAGTACTTC,CASSPPSSAETQYF
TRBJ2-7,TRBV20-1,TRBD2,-,TGCAGTGCGGGGAGTGGTCTAGCGGGAGGCCTATACGAGCAGTACTTC,CSAGSGLAGGLYEQYF
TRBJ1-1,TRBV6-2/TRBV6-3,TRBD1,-,TGTGCCAGCAGTTACCTGACAGGGGGGAGGGACACTGAAGCTTTCTTT,CASSYLTGGRDTEAFF
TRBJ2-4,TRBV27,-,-,TGTGCCAGCAGTTTATCGGCTAGGGGAAACATTCAGTACTTC,CASSLSARGNIQYF
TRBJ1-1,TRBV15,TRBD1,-,TGTGCCACCAGCAGAGACAGGGGGCTTGCTGAAGCTTTCTTT,CATSRDRGLAEAFF
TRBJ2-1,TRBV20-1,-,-,TGCAGTACTATGGCTTTGGTCTACAATGAGCAGTTCTTC,CSTMALVYNEQFF
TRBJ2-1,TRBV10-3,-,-,TGTGCCATCAGGAGTTTGGGCTCCTACAATGAGCAGTTCTTC,CAIRSLGSYNEQFF
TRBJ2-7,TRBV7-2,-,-,TGTGCCAGCAGCCTGCTGCGGGGGCCCGCCTACGAGCAGTACTTC,CASSLLRGPAYEQYF
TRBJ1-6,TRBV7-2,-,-,TGTGCCAGCAGGCCTCCGGGAAGCGCAAATTCACCCCTCCACTTT,CASRPPGSANSPLHF
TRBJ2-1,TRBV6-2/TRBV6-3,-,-,TGTGCCAGCTGTAACGGTCCCTACGAGCAGTTCTTC,CASCNGPYEQFF
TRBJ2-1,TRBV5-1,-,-,TGCGCCAGCCCCGATAGGCCTGCCTACAATGAGCAGTTCTTC,CASPDRPAYNEQFF
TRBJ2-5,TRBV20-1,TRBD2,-,TGCAGTGCTAGGGCTAGCGGGAGGGCATATCAAGAGACCCAGTACTTC,CSARASGRAYQETQYF
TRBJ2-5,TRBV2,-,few,TGTGCCAGCACCCAGCAAGAGGCCCAGTACTTC,CASTQQEAQYF
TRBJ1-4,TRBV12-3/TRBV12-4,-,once,TGTGCCAGCAGTTTAGCGCATGTTGGGGAAAAACTGTTTTTT,CASSLAHVGEKLFF
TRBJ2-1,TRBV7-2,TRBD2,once,TGTGCCAGCAGCTTATGGGGGACTAGCGGGGGTTATGAGCAGTTCTTC,CASSLWGTSGGYEQFF
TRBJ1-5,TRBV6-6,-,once,TGTGCCAGCAGGGCAAGGGGCGCCGGGAGCAATCAGCCCCAGCATTTT,CASRARGAGSNQPQHF
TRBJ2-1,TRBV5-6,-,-,TGTGCCAGCAGCTTGGAACAGGGAAAAGCTAGCAATGAGCAGTTCTTC,CASSLEQGKASNEQFF
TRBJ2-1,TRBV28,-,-,TGTGCCAGCCGGCAGGGACAACACTACAATGAGCAGTTCTTC,CASRQGQHYNEQFF
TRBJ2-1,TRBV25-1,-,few,TGTGCCAGCAGTGAAGGGATGAATGAGCAGTTCTTC,CASSEGMNEQFF
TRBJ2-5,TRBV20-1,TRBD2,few,TGCAGTGCTAGAGGGACTAGCCAAGAGACCCAGTACTTC,CSARGTSQETQYF
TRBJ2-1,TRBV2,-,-,TGTGCCAGCAGTGAAGCGCTTAAGTTCCTCCCCGGGCATGAGCAGTTCTTC,CASSEALKFLPGHEQFF
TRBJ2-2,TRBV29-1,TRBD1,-,TGCAGCGTCCTCGGGACAGGGAGTCTGGGGGAGCTGTTTTTT,CSVLGTGSLGELFF
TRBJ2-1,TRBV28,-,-,TGTGCCAGTGAGCTTAATACAGGGTTATACAATGAGCAGTTCTTC,CASELNTGLYNEQFF
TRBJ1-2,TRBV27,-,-,TGTGCCAGCAGTTTCGAGCCCGGGTCTCAGGGTGGCTACACCTTC,CASSFEPGSQGGYTF
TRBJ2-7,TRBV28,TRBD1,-,TGTGCCAGCAGTGAACAAGGACAGGGGAGGGAGCAGTACTTC,CASSEQGQGREQYF